This T cell receptor (beta chain) comes out of a study of T cell responses to AZD1222 COVID-19 vaccine. General study points: Donors were mostly white British, more females; clonal diversity possibly underestimated. Just a handful of AZD1222 recipients tested seropositive at baseline. Within unmutated variant regions lay the reported targets of nearly half of spike-specific TCRs.

The CDR3 has 17 amino acids. Trimming took 3 bases from V and 1 from J; bases not matched to a gene: 9. The germline V gene encodes CDR1 DFQATT and CDR2 SNEGSKA (reference sequence). Method: immunoSEQ multiplex PCR; TCRdb's copy keeps in-frame clones and lacks some. The sample records 100,000 to 150,000 clones, around 90% being singletons. About this clone: No antigen is known for it.

Recipients boosted at about 4 weeks or about 12 weeks are pooled. This sequence joins TRBV20-1 and TRBJ2-4; 10 bases are a match to TRBD2. The sequence was obtained from an adult who received the AZD1222 COVID-19 vaccine. Sequenced material: peripheral blood, taken 28 days after the second AZD1222 dose. This chain's CDR3 is CSASSLAGVRAKNIQYF. CDR3 nucleotides: TGCAGTGCTAGTTCCCTAGCGGGAGTTAGGGCCAAAAACATTCAGTACTTC.